The source of this TCR beta chain is a study of T cells in tumors after PD-1 blockade. Study-wide context: Treatment was either pembrolizumab 200 mg every 3 weeks or cemiplimab 350 mg every 2 weeks. Points from the study as a whole: Some novel exhausted tumor clones appeared in pre-treatment blood, suggesting peripheral recruitment.

About this clone: Its antigen is currently unknown.

V was shortened by 8 bases and J by 4 bases, with 19 bases between the two germline ends. This CDR3 comprises 15 residues. Germline V lookup: CDR1 MNHEY, CDR2 SVGAGI. Sequencing used immunoSEQ multiplex PCR; TCRdb keeps in-frame clones, though not all of them. The table has approximately 48,000 clones, about 85% seen once. The source of this sequence is a human donor with basal cell carcinoma. The sequencing here drew on PBMCs, taken before anti-PD-1 treatment. The chain combines TRBV6-5 with TRBJ2-3; a weak D match, TRBD2 (7 bases). CDR3 amino acids: CASHQGGGAADTQYF. As DNA, the CDR3 is TGTGCCAGCCACCAAGGAGGGGGGGCTGCAGATACGCAGTATTTT.